The rows below give T cell receptor beta chains drawn from one sample of a study of blood T cells in healthy people across ages. TCRdb redid the calling of the 5' RACE reads with MiXCR, one entry per CDR3 protein. The sample consists of 600,000 to 1,000,000 distinct CDR3 sequences, roughly 25% of them appearing once. Separately, the same data were catalogued under a study of T cells of mothers and their children.

Sequencing was carried out using blood. The source is a boy aged 5-17 years in good health. Both conserved end residues are part of each CDR3. Each record gives: V gene, clone size, D gene, J gene, CDR3 protein, CDR3 DNA. A D gene is named only where the DNA matches it firmly. For some rows the clone size is stated as once, few or many, or as a class when expanded; others skip it.

TRBV5-1,many,NA,TRBJ2-7,CASSLGDYEQYF,TGTGCCAGCAGCTTAGGAGACTACGAGCAGTACTTC
TRBV4-3,once,NA,TRBJ2-1,CASSQFLGGGTYNEQFF,TGCGCCAGCAGCCAATTTCTAGGGGGAGGCACCTACAATGAGCAGTTCTTC
TRBV15,few,TRBD2,TRBJ2-5,CATSRAGGSETQYF,TGTGCCACCAGCAGAGCGGGAGGCTCAGAGACCCAGTACTTC
TRBV7-8,few,NA,TRBJ1-4,CASSLEGGIGEKLFF,TGTGCCAGCAGCTTAGAGGGGGGTATTGGTGAAAAACTGTTTTTT
TRBV29-1,NA,TRBD1,TRBJ2-3,CSVEDRGGADTQYF,TGCAGCGTTGAAGATCGAGGGGGCGCAGATACGCAGTATTTT
TRBV7-6,NA,TRBD1,TRBJ1-2,CASSLQGARDYGYTF,TGTGCCAGCAGCTTACAGGGGGCGCGGGACTATGGCTACACCTTC
TRBV7-3,few,TRBD2,TRBJ2-5,CASSRTSGGAVETQYF,TGTGCCAGCAGCCGGACTAGCGGGGGGGCCGTGGAGACCCAGTACTTC
TRBV19,NA,NA,TRBJ2-6,CASSIASFSGANVLTF,TGTGCCAGTAGTATAGCTTCCTTCTCTGGGGCCAACGTCCTGACTTTC
TRBV28,NA,TRBD2,TRBJ2-1,CASSLLSGLAHGDEQFF,TGTGCCAGCAGTTTATTGTCCGGACTAGCGCATGGGGATGAGCAGTTCTTC
TRBV4-1,NA,NA,TRBJ2-1,CASSQVGRLAYNEQFF,TGCGCCAGCAGCCAAGTTGGGAGATTGGCCTACAATGAGCAGTTCTTC
TRBV7-3,once,NA,TRBJ2-7,CASSLEVGTDYEQYF,TGTGCCAGCAGCCTCGAGGTCGGAACCGACTACGAGCAGTACTTC
TRBV29-1,NA,NA,TRBJ1-4,CSVGHTTNEKLFF,TGCAGCGTTGGGCATACAACTAATGAAAAACTGTTTTTT
TRBV6-5,few,TRBD1,TRBJ2-7,CASSAHGTGDHEQYF,TGTGCCAGCAGTGCCCACGGGACAGGGGACCACGAGCAGTACTTC
TRBV20-1,few,TRBD2,TRBJ2-2,CSASTSGRLTGELFF,TGCAGTGCTTCGACTAGCGGGAGATTGACCGGGGAGCTGTTTTTT